These 32 T cell receptor beta chains share one sample of origin, sequenced in a study of post-analysis software for immune sequencing data. Findings and limits, study-wide: Five TRBV segments occurring more often in patients than controls included TRBV5-6, TRBV5-1 and TRBV20-1.

Their recognized antigens are unknown. The authors incorporated unique molecular identifiers into the TCR beta cDNA libraries. TCRdb redid the calling of the PCR reads with MiXCR, one entry per CDR3 protein. The sample has roughly 800,000 distinct CDR3 sequences, approximately 57% seen once. Sequences were obtained from blood. The receptors derive from a girl aged 10 to 17 with multiple sclerosis.

The chain employs TRBV29-1 and TRBJ2-7, with D unclear. Germline V gene sequence: CDR1 SQVTM, CDR2 ANQGSEA. This CDR3 region has 12 residues. V gave up 1 base and J gave up 4 bases, with 8 bases separating them. The CDR3 is CSVEVGVYEQYF. For the CDR3, the DNA is TGCAGCGTTGAAGTTGGGGTGTACGAGCAGTACTTC.

The V call is TRBV20-1, the J call TRBJ2-5; the D is unclear. Trimming left V 5 bases short and J 4 bases short, with 11 bases between. CDR1 DFQATT and CDR2 SNEGSKA come from the germline V gene (reference sequence). This CDR3 is built from 12 residues. The CDR3 DNA reads as TGCAGTGCTCCTAGGACCCCAGAGACCCAGTACTTC. It is translated as CSAPRTPETQYF.

This clonotype showed up just a few times. The rearrangement uses TRBV19 and TRBJ1-2; D perhaps matches TRBD1 (5 bases). Germline V gene lookup returns CDR1 LNHDA and CDR2 SQIVND (reference sequence). The CDR3 sequence is 12 residues long. V gave up 7 bases and J gave up 8 bases, with 14 bases separating them. The CDR3 loop is CASTVGQLGYTF. DNA for the CDR3: TGTGCCAGTACGGTAGGACAACTGGGCTACACCTTC.

The chain recombines TRBV20-1 with TRBJ2-6, with a weak D call TRBD1 (6 bases). CDR1 DFQATT and CDR2 SNEGSKA come from the germline V gene (reference sequence). The CDR3 covers 14 residues. V lost 5 bases and J lost 2, with 10 bases in between. CDR3 in amino acids: CSAPQGTGANVLTF. Here the CDR3 DNA reads TGCAGTGCTCCTCAGGGGACTGGGGCCAACGTCCTGACTTTC.

This chain links TRBV29-1 with TRBJ1-1; a weak D match, TRBD1 (5 bases). Deletions cut 4 bases from V and 1 base from J, with 10 bases between. Germline CDR1 is SQVTM and CDR2 is ANQGSEA. This CDR3 region has 13 residues. The chain's CDR3 is CSVGGAANTEAFF. CDR3 coding DNA: TGCAGCGTTGGAGGGGCCGCGAACACTGAAGCTTTCTTT.

CDR3: CSGVAGGMTVQYF. Here the CDR3 DNA reads TGCAGTGGGGTAGCGGGGGGAATGACGGTGCAGTACTTC. The chain recombines TRBV20-1 with TRBJ2-7, with 10 bases fitting TRBD2. Germline-derived CDR1 and CDR2 are DFQATT and SNEGSKA (reference sequence). The V and J ends lost 7 bases and 9 bases, in that order; junction bases with no gene match: 12. CDR3 length: 13 residues.

This clonotype was observed a handful of times. The rearrangement links TRBV7-8 to TRBJ2-5; a possible D gene is TRBD2 (6 bases). Trimming left V 3 bases short and J 5 bases short, with 13 bases between. This CDR3 spans 14 amino acids. From germline, CDR1 is SGHVS and CDR2 FQNEAQ. CDR3 sequence: CASSLELAGETQYF. In nucleotides, the CDR3 is TGTGCCAGCAGCTTGGAACTAGCAGGGGAGACCCAGTACTTC.

This clonotype occurred a few times. The V and J genes are TRBV20-1 and TRBJ2-7; possible D gene TRBD1, 8 bases. The length of the CDR3 is 14 residues. Germline CDR1 reads DFQATT; CDR2 reads SNEGSKA (reference sequence). The ends were cut back, 5 bases at V and 1 base at J, with 15 bases in the middle. The chain's CDR3 is CSASYRGGSYEQYF. The CDR3 DNA follows: TGCAGTGCTTCTTACAGGGGGGGTTCCTACGAGCAGTACTTC.

V usage is TRBV4-1 and J usage is TRBJ1-1; D might be TRBD1 (6 bases). Germline loops: CDR1 MGHRA, CDR2 YSYEKL. The CDR3 is 16 amino acids. The germline V and J ends were trimmed by 0 bases and 5 bases, with 16 bases remaining between them. The DNA for the CDR3 is TGCGCCAGCAGCCAAGATCTGGGCTGGGGGCCTACTGAAGCTTTCTTT. Translating gives CASSQDLGWGPTEAFF.

The genes are TRBV5-1 and TRBJ2-4; either TRBD1 or TRBD2 may supply D (6 bases each). The DNA end favors TRBJ2-5, so the J call may be wrong. CDR1 and CDR2 from the germline V gene are SGHRS and YFSETQ. The CDR3 is 13 amino acids. The CDR3 sequence is CASGRTVQETQYF. The CDR3 DNA follows: TGCGCCAGCGGGAGGACAGTCCAAGAGACCCAGTACTTC.

This clonotype was seen more than once but under ten times. The chain links TRBV29-1 to TRBJ2-1; D perhaps matches TRBD1 (6 bases). The CDR3 has 12 amino acids. CDR1 and CDR2 from the germline V gene are SQVTM and ANQGSEA. The V and J ends lost 4 bases and 5 bases respectively, with 9 bases between them. This chain's CDR3 is CSVADRHNEQFF. The CDR3 region has the DNA TGCAGCGTTGCCGACAGGCACAATGAGCAGTTCTTC.

This clonotype was counted a single time. V usage is TRBV5-1 and J usage is TRBJ2-3; D might be TRBD1 or TRBD2, each matching 5 bases. The V end was cut by 0 bases, the J end by 4 bases, with 12 bases between. The CDR3 is made up of 15 amino acids. CDR1 and CDR2 (germline): SGHRS, YFSETQ. The CDR3 loop reads CASSLAEGRSDTQYF. Written as DNA, the CDR3 is TGCGCCAGCAGCTTGGCCGAGGGGCGGTCAGATACGCAGTATTTT.

This clonotype was observed a few times. The chain is built from TRBV29-1 and TRBJ2-4; TRBD2 is a possible D gene (5 bases). V was clipped by 7 bases and J by 7 bases, with 17 bases between them. Germline assignment: CDR1 SQVTM and CDR2 ANQGSEA. CDR3 length: 13 residues. CDR3 residues: CSAYRSTGNIQYF. The CDR3 DNA follows: TGCAGCGCCTACCGAAGCACGGGGAACATTCAGTACTTC.

The chain is built from TRBV27 and TRBJ1-2; 9 bases agree with TRBD1. There are 17 residues in the CDR3. The V segment lost 3 bases and the J segment 3 bases; nucleotides outside the gene matches: 11. Germline-derived CDR1 and CDR2 are MNHEY and SMNVEV (reference sequence). The CDR3 bases are TGTGCCAGCAGTTTCGCGGGAAGGGACAGGGTTCACTATGGCTACACCTTC. Its protein is CASSFAGRDRVHYGYTF.

This clonotype appeared a few times. This chain uses TRBV12-3 or TRBV12-4 with TRBJ1-5; 10 positions match TRBD1. The V gene end was trimmed by 3 bases and the J gene end by 4 bases; junction bases not matched to a gene: 3. This CDR3 has 15 residues. CDR3 in DNA: TGTGCCAGCAGTTTGGACAGGGGGGGAAATCAGCCCCAGCATTTT. This sequence encodes CASSLDRGGNQPQHF.

A single count supports this clonotype. J is TRBJ2-1 and V is TRBV7-3; perhaps TRBD1 as D (6 bases). CDR1 and CDR2 from the germline V gene are SGHTA and FQGTGA. V shed 5 bases and J shed 11 bases, with 16 bases lying between them. The CDR3 has 13 amino acids. The CDR3 DNA reads as TGTGCCAGCAGCCGAATCCAGGGGAATAAGCAGTTCTTC. Translated: CASSRIQGNKQFF.

Judged by abundance, this clonotype is medium-sized. The CDR3 DNA follows: TGTGCCAGCAGCTTAGGGGAAAACATTCAGTACTTC. This encodes CASSLGENIQYF. V is TRBV13 and J is TRBJ2-4; D is unclear. V lost 0 bases and J 5 bases, leaving 2 bases between the germline ends. The CDR3 is 12 amino acids. Germline V gives CDR1 PRHDT, CDR2 FYEKMQ (reference sequence).

The V and J genes are TRBV20-1 and TRBJ2-1; D possibly corresponds to TRBD1 (6 bases). Germline lookup yields CDR1 DFQATT and CDR2 SNEGSKA (reference sequence). The V end was cut by 0 bases, the J end by 6 bases, with 12 bases between. The CDR3 covers 14 residues. CDR3 in amino acids: CSARDLSRGNEQFF. In nucleotides, the CDR3 is TGCAGTGCTAGAGATCTTAGCAGGGGCAATGAGCAGTTCTTC.

This chain connects TRBV18 to TRBJ1-1; 9 bases line up with TRBD1. The length of the CDR3 is 17 residues. CDR1 is KGHSH and CDR2 is LQKENI in the germline V gene. V shed 4 bases and J 2 bases; nucleotides not matched to a gene: 11. CDR3 sequence: CASSRVASGQGNTEAFF. DNA for the CDR3: TGTGCCAGCTCACGGGTGGCTTCGGGACAGGGAAACACTGAAGCTTTCTTT. Based on the CDR3 plus reference TRBV18 and TRBJ1-1, the full variable domain is NAGVMQNPRHLVRRRGQEARLRCSPMKGHSHVYWYRQLPEEGLKFMVYLQKENIIDESGMPKERFSAEFPKEGPSILRIQQVVRGDSAAYFCASSRVASGQGNTEAFFGQGTRLTVV.

This clonotype appeared once. The CDR3 nucleotides read TGTGCCTCAAAATCCCCGGGACTAGCGGTCGGCAATGAGCAGTTCTTC. Translation gives CASKSPGLAVGNEQFF. The rearrangement joins TRBV10-3 to TRBJ2-1; 11 positions match TRBD2. Trimming took 11 bases from V and 6 from J; bases not matched to a gene: 15. The CDR3 spans 16 residues. CDR1 is ENHRY and CDR2 is SYGVKD in the germline V gene.

The chain links TRBV7-9 to TRBJ2-5; 9 nucleotides match TRBD1. The tail of the sequence fits TRBJ2-7 better, so the J call may be wrong. CDR1 and CDR2 (germline): SEHNR, FQNEAQ (reference sequence). This CDR3 comprises 15 residues. CDR3 amino acids: CASSDPWDRVHEQYF. CDR3 DNA sequence: TGTGCCAGCAGCGACCCCTGGGACAGGGTCCACGAGCAGTACTTC.

This sequence joins TRBV20-1 and TRBJ2-6; TRBD1 or TRBD2 may be the D gene (6 bases each). Trimming cost V 0 bases and J 7 bases, with 19 bases left between them. CDR1 is DFQATT, CDR2 SNEGSKA, per germline (reference sequence). The CDR3 spans 17 residues. Here the CDR3 reads CSARDRQGMAGANVLTF. The CDR3 nucleotides read TGCAGTGCTAGAGATCGCCAGGGGATGGCGGGAGCCAACGTCCTGACTTTC.

This clonotype was seen a handful of times. The V and J genes are TRBV20-1 and TRBJ2-1, with TRBD2 matching 11 bases. V dropped 1 base and J dropped 7; count of bases not matched to a gene: 3. The CDR3 length is 14 residues. The germline V gene encodes CDR1 DFQATT and CDR2 SNEGSKA (reference sequence). The DNA of the CDR3 is TGCAGTGCTAGAGGGCTAGCGGGAGGTAATGAGCAGTTCTTC. Protein sequence: CSARGLAGGNEQFF.

This clonotype has a handful of counts. The chain links TRBV20-1 to TRBJ2-7, with 12 bases matching TRBD2. This CDR3 has 15 residues. Germline trimming cut 1 base from V and 5 bases from J; bases unmatched to any gene: 6. Germline V lookup: CDR1 DFQATT, CDR2 SNEGSKA (reference sequence). DNA for the CDR3: TGCAGTGCTAGAGCCTTGGCTAGCGGGAGGGACGAGCAGTACTTC. Translating it yields CSARALASGRDEQYF.

The chain joins TRBV7-9 to TRBJ2-7; 9 positions agree with TRBD2. The CDR3 contains 16 residues. Germline CDR1 is SEHNR and CDR2 is FQNEAQ (reference sequence). V lost 5 bases to trimming and J lost 2 bases; unmatched junction nucleotides: 10. Here the CDR3 reads CASSPPGAGGPYEQYF. Here the CDR3 DNA reads TGTGCCAGCAGCCCACCCGGAGCGGGAGGACCCTACGAGCAGTACTTC.

The J gene is TRBJ2-3, the V gene TRBV10-1; a weak D match, TRBD2 (5 bases). The CDR3 totals 18 residues. In germline, CDR1 is WNHNN, CDR2 SYGVQD (reference sequence). V was pared by 0 bases and J by 0 bases, with 16 bases between. The CDR3 nucleotides are TGCGCCAGCAGTGAGTCGCGGCTTGGACTGACGAGCACAGATACGCAGTATTTT. Translating gives CASSESRLGLTSTDTQYF.

The chain joins TRBV6-1 to TRBJ1-2; D unclear. The CDR3 length is 18 residues. Trimming removed 5 bases from V and 0 bases from J, with 22 bases in between. The germline gives CDR1 MNHNS, CDR2 SASEGT. The CDR3 here is CASSRTTAAWGSNYGYTF. In DNA, the CDR3 is TGTGCCAGCAGTAGGACCACAGCCGCTTGGGGTTCTAACTATGGCTACACCTTC.

This clonotype was seen only a few times. The chain uses TRBV6-2 or TRBV6-3 and TRBJ1-5; 12 bases align to TRBD1. Unmatched junction bases numbered 6, after V lost 6 bases and J lost 9 bases. The germline gives CDR1 MNHEY, CDR2 SVGEGT. CDR3 length: 14 residues. CDR3 amino acids: CASRGTGGIRPQHF. The DNA of the CDR3 is TGTGCCAGCAGGGGGACAGGGGGCATTCGGCCCCAGCATTTT.

The chain uses TRBV18 and TRBJ2-1; 10 bases match TRBD2. The V gene's germline CDR1 is KGHSH and CDR2 LQKENI. The CDR3 runs to 15 residues. V shed 4 bases and J 9 bases; nucleotides not matched to a gene: 9. CDR3 loop: CASSLSLAGVSEQFF. CDR3 nucleotides: TGTGCCAGCTCACTTTCCCTAGCGGGAGTTTCTGAGCAGTTCTTC.

The chain is built from TRBV14 and TRBJ2-7; 7 positions agree with TRBD2. The CDR3 has 14 residues. Per the germline V gene, CDR1 is SGHDN and CDR2 is FVKESK. With 11 bases clipped from V and 4 bases from J, the junction kept 14 bases outside the gene matches. The CDR3, as DNA: TGTGCCTCGAGGAGGGCTAGCGGAACTTACGAGCAGTACTTC. This translates into CASRRASGTYEQYF.

The chain joins TRBV9 to TRBJ2-4; D is unclear. Germline V gives CDR1 SGDLS, CDR2 YYNGEE. Trimming shortened V by 0 bases and J by 13 bases, and 20 bases separated the two germline ends. CDR3 length equals 15 residues. For the CDR3, the DNA is TGTGCCAGCAGCGTAGCTACCGGGCAGGCCGCTGAGCAGTACTTC. The encoded protein is CASSVATGQAAEQYF.

The chain combines TRBV6-5 with TRBJ2-3; 11 bases are shared with TRBD2. The length of the CDR3 is 16 residues. J was trimmed by 2 bases and V by 5 bases; bases with no gene match: 6. CDR1 and CDR2 (germline): MNHEY, SVGAGI. CDR3 sequence (DNA): TGTGCCAGCAGTAGGGGGACTAGCGGCCTCACAGATACGCAGTATTTT. This codes for CASSRGTSGLTDTQYF.